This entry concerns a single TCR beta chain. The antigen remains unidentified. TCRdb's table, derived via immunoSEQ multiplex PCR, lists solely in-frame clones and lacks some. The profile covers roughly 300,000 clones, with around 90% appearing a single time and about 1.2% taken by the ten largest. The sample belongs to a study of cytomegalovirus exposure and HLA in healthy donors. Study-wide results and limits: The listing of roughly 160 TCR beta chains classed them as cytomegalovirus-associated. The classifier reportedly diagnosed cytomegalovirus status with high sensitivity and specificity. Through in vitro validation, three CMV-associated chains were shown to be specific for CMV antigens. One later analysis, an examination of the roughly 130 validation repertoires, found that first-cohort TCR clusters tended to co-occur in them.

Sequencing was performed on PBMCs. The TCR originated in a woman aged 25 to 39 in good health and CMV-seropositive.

CDR3 in DNA: TGTGCCAGCAGCTTAATTCCGACAGTAAACACTGAAGCTTTCTTT. It yields the protein CASSLIPTVNTEAFF. J is TRBJ1-1 and V is TRBV7-3; D might be TRBD1 (5 bases). The CDR3 runs 15 residues. Germline-derived CDR1 and CDR2 are SGHTA and FQGTGA. V was cut by 1 base and J by 2 bases, with 11 bases left in between. Full variable domain (outside the CDR3, taken from reference TRBV7-3 and TRBJ1-1): GAGVSQTPSNKVTEKGKYVELRCDPISGHTALYWYRQSLGQGPEFLIYFQGTGAADDSGLPNDRFFAVRPEGSVSTLKIQRTERGDSAVYLCASSLIPTVNTEAFFGQGTRLTVV.